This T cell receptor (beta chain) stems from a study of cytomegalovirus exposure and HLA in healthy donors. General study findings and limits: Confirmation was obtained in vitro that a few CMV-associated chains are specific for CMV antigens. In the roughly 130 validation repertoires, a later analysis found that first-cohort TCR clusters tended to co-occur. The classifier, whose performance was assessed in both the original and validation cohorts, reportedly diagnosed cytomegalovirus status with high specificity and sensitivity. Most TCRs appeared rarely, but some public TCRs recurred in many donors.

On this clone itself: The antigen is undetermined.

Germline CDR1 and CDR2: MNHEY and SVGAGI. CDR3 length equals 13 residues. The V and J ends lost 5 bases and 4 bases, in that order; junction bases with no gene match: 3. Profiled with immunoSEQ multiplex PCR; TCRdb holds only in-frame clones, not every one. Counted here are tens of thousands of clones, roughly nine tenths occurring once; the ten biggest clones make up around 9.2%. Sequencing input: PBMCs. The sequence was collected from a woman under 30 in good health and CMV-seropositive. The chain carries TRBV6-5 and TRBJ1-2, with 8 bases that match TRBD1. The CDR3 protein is CASSTGGAYGYTF. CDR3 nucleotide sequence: TGTGCCAGCAGTACAGGGGGAGCCTATGGCTACACCTTC.